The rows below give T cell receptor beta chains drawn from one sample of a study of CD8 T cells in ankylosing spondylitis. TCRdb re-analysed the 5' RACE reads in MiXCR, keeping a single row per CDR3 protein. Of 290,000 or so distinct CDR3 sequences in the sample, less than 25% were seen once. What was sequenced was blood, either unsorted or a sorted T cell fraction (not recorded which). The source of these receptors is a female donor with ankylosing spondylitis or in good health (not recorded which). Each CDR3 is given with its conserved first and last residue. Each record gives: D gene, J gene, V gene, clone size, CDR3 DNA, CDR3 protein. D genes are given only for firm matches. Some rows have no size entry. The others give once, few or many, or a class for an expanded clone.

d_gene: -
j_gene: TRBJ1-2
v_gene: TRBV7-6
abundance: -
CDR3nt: TGTGCCAGCAGCTCCGGGGGGAACTATGGCTACACCTTC
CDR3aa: CASSSGGNYGYTF

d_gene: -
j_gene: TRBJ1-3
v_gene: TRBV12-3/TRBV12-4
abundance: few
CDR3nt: TGTGCCAGCAGGTCCACAGGGCCTCCATCTGGAAACACCATATATTTT
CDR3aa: CASRSTGPPSGNTIYF

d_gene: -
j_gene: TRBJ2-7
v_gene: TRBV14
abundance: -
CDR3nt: TGTGCCAGCAGCCAAGAGATTGGGAGCGTGAACTACGAGCAGTACTTC
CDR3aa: CASSQEIGSVNYEQYF

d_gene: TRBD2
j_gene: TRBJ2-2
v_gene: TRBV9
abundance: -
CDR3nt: TGTGCCAGCAGCGTAGCGCGGGAGGGCCCAACCGGGGAGCTGTTTTTT
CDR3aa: CASSVAREGPTGELFF

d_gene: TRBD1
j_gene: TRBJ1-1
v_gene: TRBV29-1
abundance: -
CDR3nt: TGCAGCGTTGGGGACAGGGGCGTTAACACTGAAGCTTTCTTT
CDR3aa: CSVGDRGVNTEAFF

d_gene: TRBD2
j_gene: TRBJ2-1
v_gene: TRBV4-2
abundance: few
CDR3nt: TGTGCCAGCAGCCAACAGGACGGGAGGGCCGGGGGTGAGCAGTTCTTC
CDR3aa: CASSQQDGRAGGEQFF

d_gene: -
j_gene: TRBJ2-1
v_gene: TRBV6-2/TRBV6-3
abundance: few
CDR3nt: TGTGCCAGCAGTTTGTGGGCCATAGGTGATGAGCAGTTCTTC
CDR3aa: CASSLWAIGDEQFF

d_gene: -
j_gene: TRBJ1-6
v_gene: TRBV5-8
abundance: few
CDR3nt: TGTGCCAGCAGCTTGGCCCTTTCACCCCTCCACTTT
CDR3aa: CASSLALSPLHF

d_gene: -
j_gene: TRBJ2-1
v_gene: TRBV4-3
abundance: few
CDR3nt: TGCGCCAGCAGCCAAGAACGGGGCAGGGCGATCTACAATGAGCAGTTCTTC
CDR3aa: CASSQERGRAIYNEQFF

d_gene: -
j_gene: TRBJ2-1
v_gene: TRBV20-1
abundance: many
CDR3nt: TGCAGTGCTACCCCTCGTGGCGGGGTCGACAATGAGCAGTTCTTC
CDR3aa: CSATPRGGVDNEQFF

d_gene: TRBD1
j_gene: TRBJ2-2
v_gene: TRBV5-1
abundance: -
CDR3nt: TGCGCCAGCAGCATCGACAGGGTCCCCGGGGAGCTGTTTTTT
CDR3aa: CASSIDRVPGELFF

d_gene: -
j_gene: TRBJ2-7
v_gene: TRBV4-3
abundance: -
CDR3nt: TGCGCCAGCAGCCAGACCTACTCCTCCTACGAGCAGTACTTC
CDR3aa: CASSQTYSSYEQYF

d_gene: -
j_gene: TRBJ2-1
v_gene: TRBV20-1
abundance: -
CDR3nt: TGCAGTGCTACCCTCGCCGGGCTTACCTACAATGAGCAGTTCTTC
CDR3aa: CSATLAGLTYNEQFF

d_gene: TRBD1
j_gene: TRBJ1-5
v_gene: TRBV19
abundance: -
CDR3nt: TGTGCCAGTACTCAAATCGGAGGGGGCGGACAGCCCCAGCATTTT
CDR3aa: CASTQIGGGGQPQHF

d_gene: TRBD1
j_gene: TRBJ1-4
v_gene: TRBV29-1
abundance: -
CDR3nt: TGCAGCGTCGGGGACAGGGGAGAAAAACTGTTTTTT
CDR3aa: CSVGDRGEKLFF

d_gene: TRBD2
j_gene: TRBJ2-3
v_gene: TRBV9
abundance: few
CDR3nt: TGTGCCAGCAGCGTAGGAATAGCGGGATATGTAGTAGCGCAGTATTTT
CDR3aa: CASSVGIAGYVVAQYF

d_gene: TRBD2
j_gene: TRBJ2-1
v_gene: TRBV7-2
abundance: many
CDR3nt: TGTGCCAGCAGTTTAGCTAGCGGGAGTTTCCGGCCCAATGAGCAGTTCTTC
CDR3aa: CASSLASGSFRPNEQFF

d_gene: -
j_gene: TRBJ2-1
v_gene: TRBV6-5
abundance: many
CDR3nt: TGTGCCAGCAGTTACAGTGGCGACTACAATGAGCAGTTCTTC
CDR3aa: CASSYSGDYNEQFF

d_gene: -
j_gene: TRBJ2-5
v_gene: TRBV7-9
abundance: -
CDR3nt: TGTGCCAGCAGCTTAGGATCCCCAGCGAGCGAGACCCAGTACTTC
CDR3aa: CASSLGSPASETQYF

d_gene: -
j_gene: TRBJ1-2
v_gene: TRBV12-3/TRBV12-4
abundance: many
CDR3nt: TGTGCCAGCAGTCCAGGGGACTATGGCTACACCTTC
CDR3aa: CASSPGDYGYTF

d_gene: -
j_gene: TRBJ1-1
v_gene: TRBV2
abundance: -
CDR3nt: TGTGCCAGTAAGTCGCAGCTGAACACTGAAGCTTTCTTT
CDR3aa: CASKSQLNTEAFF

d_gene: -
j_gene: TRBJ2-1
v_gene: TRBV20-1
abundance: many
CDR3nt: TGCAGTGCTATCTGGGACTTTGGGTTGAGCAATGAGCAGTTCTTC
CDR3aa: CSAIWDFGLSNEQFF

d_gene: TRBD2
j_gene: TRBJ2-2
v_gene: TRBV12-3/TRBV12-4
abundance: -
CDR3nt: TGTGCCAGCACCGGTAGCGGGACCGGGGAGCTGTTTTTT
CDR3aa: CASTGSGTGELFF

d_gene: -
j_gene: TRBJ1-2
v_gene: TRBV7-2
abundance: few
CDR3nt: TGTGCCAGCAGCTTAGGGGAGGACAGTGATGGCTACACCTTC
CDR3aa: CASSLGEDSDGYTF

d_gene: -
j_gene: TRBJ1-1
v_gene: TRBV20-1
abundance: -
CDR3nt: TGCAGTACAATCGGGGGGGTTATGAACACTGAAGCTTTCTTT
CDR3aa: CSTIGGVMNTEAFF

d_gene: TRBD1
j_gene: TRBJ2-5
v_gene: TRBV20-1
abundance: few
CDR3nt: TGCAGTGCTCCTCCGACAGGGCAAGAGACCCAGTACTTC
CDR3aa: CSAPPTGQETQYF

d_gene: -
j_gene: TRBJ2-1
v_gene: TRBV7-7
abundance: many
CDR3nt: TGTGCCAGCAGCTTAGAGATTGCGAGTGAGCAGTTCTTC
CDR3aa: CASSLEIASEQFF

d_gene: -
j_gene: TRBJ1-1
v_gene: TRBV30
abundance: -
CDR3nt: TGTGCCTGGAGTGTACGGGGGAACACTGAAGCTTTCTTT
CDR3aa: CAWSVRGNTEAFF

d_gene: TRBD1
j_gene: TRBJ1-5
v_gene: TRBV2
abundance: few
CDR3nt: TGTGCCAGCAGAGACCCGGACAGGGAAGGGGATCAGCCCCAGCATTTT
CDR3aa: CASRDPDREGDQPQHF

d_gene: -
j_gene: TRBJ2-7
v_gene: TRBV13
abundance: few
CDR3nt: TGTGCCAGCAGCCCCAGAGGATCGTCCTACGAGCAGTACTTC
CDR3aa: CASSPRGSSYEQYF

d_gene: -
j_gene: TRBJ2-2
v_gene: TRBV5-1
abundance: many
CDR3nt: TGCGCCAGCAGCTTGACCGGCACCGGGGAGCTGTTTTTT
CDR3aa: CASSLTGTGELFF

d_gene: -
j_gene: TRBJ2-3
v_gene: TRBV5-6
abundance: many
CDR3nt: TGTGCCAGCAGCTTTCTTCTAGCGTTAGGTGCAGATACGCAGTATTTT
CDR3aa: CASSFLLALGADTQYF

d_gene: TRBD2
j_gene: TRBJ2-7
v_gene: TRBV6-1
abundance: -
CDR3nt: TGTGCCAGCCGAGGACTAGCGAGACCCTACGAGCAGTACTTC
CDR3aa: CASRGLARPYEQYF

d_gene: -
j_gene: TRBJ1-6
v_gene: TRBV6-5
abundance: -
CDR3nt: TGTGCCAGCAGTTACAGGGGGTCACCCCTCCACTTT
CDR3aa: CASSYRGSPLHF

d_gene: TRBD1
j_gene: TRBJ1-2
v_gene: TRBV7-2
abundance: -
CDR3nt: TGTGCCAGCAGCCCCAGGACAGGGGATTTCTATGGCTACACCTTC
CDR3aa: CASSPRTGDFYGYTF